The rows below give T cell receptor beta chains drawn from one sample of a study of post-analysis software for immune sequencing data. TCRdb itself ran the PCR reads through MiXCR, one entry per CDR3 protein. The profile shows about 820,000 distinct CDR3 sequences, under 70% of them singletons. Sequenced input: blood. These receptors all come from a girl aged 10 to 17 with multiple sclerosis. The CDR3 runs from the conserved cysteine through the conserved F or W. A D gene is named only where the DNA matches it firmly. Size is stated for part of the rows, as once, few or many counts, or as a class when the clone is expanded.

CSVDVSRGIQYF	TGCAGCGTTGACGTCAGCAGGGGCATTCAGTACTTC	TRBJ2-4	.	TRBV29-1	.
CASSLLTRQGEQFF	TGCGCCAGCAGCTTATTAACTAGACAGGGTGAGCAGTTCTTC	TRBJ2-1	TRBD1	TRBV5-1	once
CAAGTGGHYEQYF	TGTGCCGCCGGGACAGGGGGACACTACGAGCAGTACTTC	TRBJ2-7	TRBD1	TRBV10-3	few
CASIPGQSNYGYTF	TGTGCCAGCATCCCGGGACAGTCAAACTATGGCTACACCTTC	TRBJ1-2	TRBD1	TRBV5-5	.
CAHGRETQYF	TGTGCACACGGTCGGGAGACCCAGTACTTC	TRBJ2-5	.	TRBV6-6	.
CASSQVGTGGFPYGYTF	TGCGCCAGCAGCCAAGTAGGGACAGGGGGTTTCCCCTATGGCTACACCTTC	TRBJ1-2	TRBD1	TRBV4-1	.
CSVKIAGGPIYNEQFF	TGCAGCGTTAAAATAGCGGGAGGGCCAATTTACAATGAGCAGTTCTTC	TRBJ2-1	TRBD2	TRBV29-1	.
CAITRDRNYGYTF	TGTGCCATCACCAGGGACAGGAACTATGGCTACACCTTC	TRBJ1-2	TRBD1	TRBV10-3	few
CSARDLTGGKNIQYF	TGCAGTGCTAGAGATCTGACAGGGGGCAAAAACATTCAGTACTTC	TRBJ2-4	TRBD1	TRBV20-1	.
CASSAWGLLNQPQHF	TGTGCCAGCAGCGCCTGGGGACTCCTCAATCAGCCCCAGCATTTT	TRBJ1-5	.	TRBV7-2	.
CASSQGLHNEQFF	TGTGCCAGTAGCCAAGGACTTCACAATGAGCAGTTCTTC	TRBJ2-1	.	TRBV3-1	.
CASSQLSGGPNYEQYF	TGTGCCAGCAGCCAACTGAGCGGGGGTCCCAACTACGAGCAGTACTTC	TRBJ2-7	TRBD2	TRBV3-1	.
CASSLNRGFEAFF	TGTGCCAGCAGCTTGAACCGGGGGTTTGAAGCTTTCTTT	TRBJ1-1	.	TRBV5-5	.
CASSFVAGIGNEQFF	TGCGCCAGCAGCTTTGTGGCGGGAATAGGAAATGAGCAGTTCTTC	TRBJ2-1	.	TRBV5-1	.
CASSLGRGRGETYGYTF	TGTGCCAGCAGCTTAGGGCGGGGCAGGGGCGAAACCTATGGCTACACCTTC	TRBJ1-2	.	TRBV7-8	.
CASSPSAREQYF	TGTGCCAGCAGCCCATCCGCCCGCGAGCAGTACTTC	TRBJ2-7	.	TRBV7-8	few